This TCR beta chain was recovered during a study of response to subunit inactivated influenza vaccine. TCRdb reanalysed the RT-PCR reads using MiXCR and keeps one entry per CDR3 protein. The sample includes about 540,000 distinct CDR3 sequences, approximately 20% of them seen just once. This CDR3 spans 16 amino acids. V was pared by 6 bases and J by 1 base, with 5 bases of the junction left unmatched. Germline V lookup: CDR1 SNHLY, CDR2 FYNNEI. This clonotype was seen a handful of times. These same data were also listed under a study on T cells expressing NK-cell markers. According to that study: For TCR beta, cDNA was produced by 5'RACE template switching with UMIs. Of eight sequenced donors, seven were HCMV-seropositive and one HCMV-seronegative. CD8+ T cells in over five donors included dominant NKG2C+ clonotypes at roughly 1.0-7.0%.

The rearrangement links TRBV2 to TRBJ2-5, with 13 bases identical to TRBD2. Sequences were derived from CD4+ T cells sorted from PBMCs, sampled less than 13 days after vaccination. This receptor was identified in a man over 45 who received an inactivated influenza vaccine. CDR3 nucleotide sequence: TGTGCCAGCAGCCGAGGGACTAGCGGGACCCAAGAGACCCAGTACTTC. Protein sequence: CASSRGTSGTQETQYF.